This is a list of T cell receptor beta chains from one sample in a study of cytomegalovirus exposure and HLA in healthy donors. Profiled with immunoSEQ multiplex PCR; TCRdb holds only in-frame clones, not every one. The sample contains about 120,000 clones, around 74% of which appear only once. Sequenced sample: PBMCs. The receptors were gathered from a man in his 60s in good health and CMV-seropositive. CDR3s include the opening cysteine and the closing phenylalanine or tryptophan. The order of the fields is D gene, clone size, V gene, J gene, CDR3 protein, CDR3 DNA. The D gene is left open where the match is weak. Clone size is not always given. Where it is, it says once, few, many or a class for expanded clones.

>.|.|TRBV7-9|TRBJ2-7
CASSLVQVTYEQYF
TGTGCCAGCAGCTTAGTCCAGGTCACCTACGAGCAGTACTTC
>TRBD1|.|TRBV5-1|TRBJ2-5
CASSAGQGRDQYF
TGCGCCAGCAGTGCAGGACAGGGGAGGGACCAGTACTTC
>.|.|TRBV5-1|TRBJ1-2
CASSPGQPNYGYTF
TGCGCCAGCAGCCCCGGACAGCCGAACTATGGCTACACCTTC
>TRBD1|.|TRBV4-1|TRBJ1-1
CASSHGQAPAEAFF
TGCGCCAGCAGCCATGGACAGGCGCCAGCCGAGGCTTTCTTT
>.|few|TRBV7-9|TRBJ2-7
CASSRLGDRSYEQYF
TGTGCCAGCAGCAGATTAGGCGACAGGTCCTACGAGCAGTACTTC
>.|.|TRBV9|TRBJ1-5
CASSAAGNQPQHF
TGTGCCAGCAGCGCCGCAGGTAATCAGCCCCAGCATTTT
>TRBD2|.|TRBV7-6|TRBJ2-3
CASSQGLAGTDTQYF
TGTGCCAGCAGCCAGGGACTAGCGGGAACCGATACGCAGTATTTT
>.|.|TRBV7-6|TRBJ1-1
CASSRTRGTEAFF
TGTGCCAGCAGCCGGACCCGCGGGACTGAAGCTTTCTTT
>.|few|TRBV7-2|TRBJ1-1
CASSWRSGLRSTEAFF
TGTGCCAGCAGTTGGAGGAGCGGCCTGAGGAGCACTGAAGCTTTCTTT
>.|.|TRBV5-1|TRBJ1-1
CASSFMPTQGTEAFF
TGCGCCAGCAGCTTCATGCCGACCCAGGGCACTGAAGCTTTCTTT
>TRBD1|.|TRBV6-1|TRBJ1-1
CASSLRTGMNTEAFF
TGTGCCAGCAGTCTCCGGACAGGGATGAACACTGAAGCTTTCTTT
>TRBD1|.|TRBV5-1|TRBJ2-7
CASSARDRGEQYF
TGCGCCAGCAGCGCCCGGGACAGGGGCGAGCAGTACTTC
>TRBD1|few|TRBV27|TRBJ1-4
CASSYQGADEKLFF
TGTGCCAGCAGTTATCAGGGGGCAGACGAAAAACTGTTTTTT
>TRBD2|.|TRBV7-3|TRBJ2-1
CASSAGTTQYNEQFF
TGTGCCAGCAGCGCCGGGACTACACAATACAATGAGCAGTTCTTC
>.|.|TRBV6-1|TRBJ2-3
CASSESRGDTQYF
TGTGCCAGCAGTGAGTCCAGGGGCGATACGCAGTATTTT
>TRBD1|.|TRBV30|TRBJ2-1
CAWSVDRAYNEQFF
TGTGCCTGGAGTGTAGACAGGGCCTACAATGAGCAGTTCTTC
>.|.|TRBV10-3|TRBJ2-3
CATSGVGTDTQYF
TGTGCCACCTCGGGAGTGGGCACAGATACGCAGTATTTT
>TRBD2|.|TRBV4-1|TRBJ2-3
CASSHITSGRLDTQYF
TGCGCCAGCAGCCACATTACTAGCGGTAGACTAGATACGCAGTATTTT
>.|once|TRBV12-5|TRBJ1-2
CASGLAAGVVYGYTF
TGTGCTAGTGGTTTGGCTGCAGGGGTGGTCTATGGCTACACCTTC
>TRBD2|.|TRBV27|TRBJ2-5
CASSGLAGGPQYF
TGTGCCAGCAGTGGACTAGCGGGAGGGCCCCAGTACTTC
>TRBD1|.|TRBV7-8|TRBJ1-5
CASSLGTGASNQPQHF
TGTGCCAGCAGCCTCGGGACAGGGGCGAGCAATCAGCCCCAGCATTTT
>.|.|TRBV2|TRBJ2-1
CASRAGLYNEQFF
TGTGCCAGCAGGGCGGGACTGTACAATGAGCAGTTCTTC
>.|.|TRBV6-1|TRBJ1-2
CASSEVRLVGGYTF
TGTGCCAGCAGTGAAGTACGTCTGGTGGGCGGCTACACCTTC
>.|.|TRBV7-3|TRBJ2-1
CASSPSYGGSYNEQFF
TGTGCCAGCAGCCCCTCGTACGGTGGCTCCTACAATGAGCAGTTCTTC
>.|.|TRBV28|TRBJ1-2
CASSFSGSNYGYTF
TGTGCCAGCAGTTTTTCAGGTTCTAACTATGGCTACACCTTC
>TRBD1|.|TRBV5-4|TRBJ1-2
CASSPDRGGYGYTF
TGTGCCAGCAGCCCGGACAGGGGCGGCTATGGCTACACCTTC
>.|few|TRBV28|TRBJ2-1
CASSLINEQFF
TGTGCCAGCAGTTTAATAAATGAGCAGTTCTTC
>.|few|TRBV7-3|TRBJ2-1
CASSSTQGSYNEQFF
TGTGCCAGCAGCTCCACCCAGGGATCCTACAATGAGCAGTTCTTC
>.|.|TRBV7-8|TRBJ1-2
CASSFGMTYGYTF
TGTGCCAGCAGCTTCGGGATGACCTATGGCTACACCTTC
>TRBD2|.|TRBV7-6|TRBJ2-7
CASSSRTSGTYEQYF
TGTGCCAGCAGCTCACGGACTAGCGGGACTTACGAGCAGTACTTC
>TRBD2|.|TRBV2|TRBJ2-1
CASISGRGGNEQFF
TGTGCCAGCATTAGCGGGAGGGGAGGCAATGAGCAGTTCTTC
>.|.|TRBV7-9|TRBJ2-2
CASSLAPMTDANTGELFF
TGTGCCAGCAGCTTAGCTCCTATGACAGACGCGAACACCGGGGAGCTGTTTTTT
>.|.|TRBV10-1|TRBJ2-7
CASSRLVSRYEQYF
TGCGCCAGCAGCCGACTAGTAAGTAGGTACGAGCAGTACTTC
>.|.|TRBV12-2|TRBJ2-7
CASRLVQGAYEQYF
TGTGCAAGTCGCTTAGTCCAGGGTGCCTACGAGCAGTACTTC
>.|few|TRBV11-3|TRBJ2-3
CASSVAVSTDTQYF
TGTGCCAGCAGCGTAGCGGTGAGCACAGATACGCAGTATTTT
>.|once|TRBV2|TRBJ2-7
CASSPRQVYEQYF
TGTGCCAGCAGCCCGCGACAGGTCTACGAGCAGTACTTC
>.|once|TRBV5-4|TRBJ2-7
CASSLPSSYEQYF
TGTGCCAGCAGCTTGCCCAGCTCCTACGAGCAGTACTTC
>.|medium-sized|TRBV11-2|TRBJ2-1
CASSLGGSSYNEQFF
TGTGCCAGCAGCTTAGGAGGGAGCTCCTACAATGAGCAGTTCTTC
>.|.|TRBV2|TRBJ2-2
CASMVQLDTGELFF
TGTGCCAGCATGGTGCAGCTAGACACCGGGGAGCTGTTTTTT
>TRBD2|.|TRBV10-2|TRBJ2-7
CASRTSGASYEQYF
TGCGCCAGCAGGACTAGCGGAGCCTCCTACGAGCAGTACTTC
>.|.|TRBV27|TRBJ1-3
CASSPQGRENTIYF
TGTGCCAGCAGTCCCCAGGGTCGAGAAAACACCATATATTTT
>.|.|TRBV7-2|TRBJ2-7
CASSFYYEQYF
TGTGCCAGCAGCTTCTACTACGAGCAGTACTTC
>.|.|TRBV9|TRBJ1-2
CASSVAPGGNYGYTF
TGTGCCAGCAGCGTAGCTCCGGGAGGAAACTATGGCTACACCTTC